These T cell receptor beta chains were read from a single sample in a study of cytomegalovirus exposure and HLA in healthy donors. Assay used: immunoSEQ multiplex PCR; TCRdb lists only in-frame clones, some missing. The top ten hold more than 10% of the sample, which has hundreds of thousands of clones, roughly 90% seen once. Sequences were obtained from PBMCs. The receptors here all came from a man between 18 and 29 years old in good health and CMV-seropositive. Both conserved end residues are part of each CDR3. A D gene is named only where the DNA matches it firmly. Some rows mark clone size as missing; the rest say once, few, many or name a class of expanded clone.

CASSLASGAAPRTQYF TGCGCCAGCAGCTTGGCGTCGGGCGCTGCCCCCCGGACCCAGTACTTC TRBJ2-5 . TRBV5-1 .
CASSPRTSYNEQFF TGTGCCAGCTCACCCCGGACCTCCTACAATGAGCAGTTCTTC TRBJ2-1 . TRBV18 .
CAWAPSGDHEQYF TGTGCCTGGGCCCCCTCAGGGGACCACGAGCAGTACTTC TRBJ2-7 . TRBV30 .
CASSQDLANTGELFF TGCGCCAGCAGCCAAGATCTCGCAAACACCGGGGAGCTGTTTTTT TRBJ2-2 few TRBV4-3 .
CASSSTSGRHEQYF TGTGCCAGCAGCTCTACTAGCGGGAGACACGAGCAGTACTTC TRBJ2-7 . TRBV11-2 TRBD2
CASSLAAGGLNEQFF TGCGCCAGCAGCTTGGCAGCGGGAGGGCTCAATGAGCAGTTCTTC TRBJ2-1 . TRBV5-1 TRBD2
CASSAEGGNTEAFF TGCGCCAGCAGCGCGGAGGGGGGCAACACTGAAGCTTTCTTT TRBJ1-1 . TRBV5-1 .
CSADTSASEAFF TGCAGCGCCGATACCTCGGCCTCTGAAGCTTTCTTT TRBJ1-1 . TRBV29-1 .
CASSFSSRDYGYTF TGTGCCAGCAGCTTTTCCTCACGGGACTATGGCTACACCTTC TRBJ1-2 . TRBV7-9 .
CASRTFGRANTGELFF TGTGCCAGTAGAACCTTTGGGAGGGCGAACACCGGGGAGCTGTTTTTT TRBJ2-2 once TRBV19 TRBD2
CASSLHPASGSTDTQYF TGTGCCAGCAGTCTACACCCTGCTAGCGGGAGTACAGATACGCAGTATTTT TRBJ2-3 . TRBV6-4 TRBD2
CASSRPSGTSGSGISDTQYF TGTGCCAGCAGTAGACCGTCCGGGACTAGCGGGAGTGGGATATCAGATACGCAGTATTTT TRBJ2-3 . TRBV27 TRBD2
CASSLPGAYEQYF TGTGCCAGCAGCTTACCTGGGGCCTACGAGCAGTACTTC TRBJ2-7 . TRBV5-4 .
CASFTGNTGELFF TGTGCCAGCTTTACAGGGAACACCGGGGAGCTGTTTTTT TRBJ2-2 . TRBV2 .
CASSLGTAYYEQYF TGCGCCAGCAGCCTCGGGACAGCTTACTACGAGCAGTACTTC TRBJ2-7 . TRBV4-1 TRBD1
CSVEPRIGFFTEAFF TGCAGCGTGGAGCCCCGAATCGGGTTTTTTACTGAAGCTTTCTTT TRBJ1-1 . TRBV29-1 .
CASSFDSLNTEAFF TGTGCCAGCAGCTTTGACAGCCTGAACACTGAAGCTTTCTTT TRBJ1-1 . TRBV7-6 .
CASSHPGPRTETQYF TGTGCCAGCAGCCATCCGGGACCCCGGACGGAGACCCAGTACTTC TRBJ2-5 once TRBV14 .
CASSPPGHYEQYF TGTGCCAGCAGCCCCCCGGGACACTACGAGCAGTACTTC TRBJ2-7 . TRBV5-4 .
CASSAQLARAADTQYF TGTGCCAGCAGTGCCCAGCTAGCACGGGCCGCAGATACGCAGTATTTT TRBJ2-3 . TRBV6-1 .
CASSLDREYDEQYF TGTGCCAGCAGCTTAGACCGGGAGTACGACGAGCAGTACTTC TRBJ2-7 . TRBV11-2 .
CASSLTGLAGGNEQFF TGTGCCAGCAGCCTCACGGGACTAGCGGGAGGGAATGAGCAGTTCTTC TRBJ2-1 . TRBV7-9 TRBD2
CASSADPAGAYNEQFF TGTGCCAGCAGCGCGGACCCAGCGGGCGCGTACAATGAGCAGTTCTTC TRBJ2-1 . TRBV5-4 .
CASSHWDTAGTEAFF TGCGCCAGCAGCCATTGGGATACAGCGGGCACTGAAGCTTTCTTT TRBJ1-1 . TRBV4-3 .
CAWRKDIYNEQFF TGTGCCTGGAGAAAAGACATATACAATGAGCAGTTCTTC TRBJ2-1 . TRBV30 .
CAWSVWGAGETQYF TGTGCCTGGAGTGTATGGGGAGCCGGGGAGACCCAGTACTTC TRBJ2-5 few TRBV30 .
CASSEPRLAGAYEQYF TGTGCCAGCAGTGAACCCCGACTAGCGGGGGCCTACGAGCAGTACTTC TRBJ2-7 once TRBV25-1 TRBD2
CASSLYDGSYGYTF TGTGCCAGCAGTTTATACGACGGGTCCTATGGCTACACCTTC TRBJ1-2 . TRBV27 .
CSGRTGGFFISYNEQFF TGCAGCGGTAGGACAGGGGGGTTCTTTATTTCCTACAATGAGCAGTTCTTC TRBJ2-1 . TRBV29-1 TRBD1
CASSRGGNLNEQYF TGTGCCAGCAGCCGGGGAGGCAATCTCAACGAGCAGTACTTC TRBJ2-7 . TRBV2 .
CASSRQGNSNQPQHF TGTGCCAGCAGCCGACAGGGGAATAGCAATCAGCCCCAGCATTTT TRBJ1-5 few TRBV2 TRBD1
CASSFDRGGYEQYF TGTGCCAGCAGCTTCGACAGGGGGGGGTACGAGCAGTACTTC TRBJ2-7 . TRBV11-1 TRBD1
CASSLWAPGQGGDEQYF TGTGCCAGCAGTTTATGGGCCCCCGGACAGGGGGGGGACGAGCAGTACTTC TRBJ2-7 . TRBV28 TRBD1
CASSTGTEESYEQYF TGTGCCAGCAGTACCGGGACAGAAGAATCCTACGAGCAGTACTTC TRBJ2-7 . TRBV13 TRBD1
CASSLSGTLNTEAFF TGTGCCAGCAGTTTATCAGGGACACTGAACACTGAAGCTTTCTTT TRBJ1-1 . TRBV27 .
CASSGVARGSDTQYF TGTGCCAGCAGTGGGGTTGCCCGAGGGTCAGATACGCAGTATTTT TRBJ2-3 . TRBV2 .
CASSYQGLAGNNEQFF TGTGCCAGCAGTTACCAGGGACTAGCGGGGAACAATGAGCAGTTCTTC TRBJ2-1 once TRBV6-6 TRBD2
CASSFGRSGLALPNEQFF TGTGCCAGCAGTTTTGGGCGGTCTGGACTAGCGCTTCCCAATGAGCAGTTCTTC TRBJ2-1 . TRBV27 TRBD2
CASSPAVRGYGYTF TGTGCCAGCAGCCCTGCGGTAAGAGGCTATGGCTACACCTTC TRBJ1-2 . TRBV28 .
CASSQRGAMFGYTF TGTGCCAGCAGCCAACGGGGGGCAATGTTTGGCTACACCTTC TRBJ1-2 . TRBV6-5 .
CASSEDRVGNQPQHF TGTGCCAGCAGTGAGGACAGGGTAGGGAATCAGCCCCAGCATTTT TRBJ1-5 . TRBV2 TRBD1
CAISWTSVAPYEQYF TGTGCCATCAGCTGGACTAGCGTTGCACCCTACGAGCAGTACTTC TRBJ2-7 . TRBV10-3 TRBD2
CASSQVNNPYTYEQYF TGCGCCAGCAGCCAAGTAAATAATCCCTACACCTACGAGCAGTACTTC TRBJ2-7 . TRBV4-3 .
CASSLGGAEETQYF TGCGCCAGCAGCTTGGGGGGGGCCGAAGAGACCCAGTACTTC TRBJ2-5 . TRBV5-1 .
CASSLAWRGEQYF TGCGCCAGCAGCCTCGCATGGCGGGGGGAGCAGTACTTC TRBJ2-7 . TRBV4-1 TRBD2
CASSPVEETQYF TGTGCCAGCTCACCAGTGGAAGAGACCCAGTACTTC TRBJ2-5 . TRBV18 .
CASSDPLFGETQYF TGTGCCAGCAGTGATCCCCTCTTTGGGGAGACCCAGTACTTC TRBJ2-5 . TRBV27 .
CASVREGSEKLFF TGTGCCAGCGTCCGAGAGGGCAGTGAAAAACTGTTTTTT TRBJ1-4 . TRBV5-5 .
CASSRTSGRNTGELFF TGTGCCAGCTCGAGGACTAGCGGGAGGAACACCGGGGAGCTGTTTTTT TRBJ2-2 . TRBV18 TRBD2